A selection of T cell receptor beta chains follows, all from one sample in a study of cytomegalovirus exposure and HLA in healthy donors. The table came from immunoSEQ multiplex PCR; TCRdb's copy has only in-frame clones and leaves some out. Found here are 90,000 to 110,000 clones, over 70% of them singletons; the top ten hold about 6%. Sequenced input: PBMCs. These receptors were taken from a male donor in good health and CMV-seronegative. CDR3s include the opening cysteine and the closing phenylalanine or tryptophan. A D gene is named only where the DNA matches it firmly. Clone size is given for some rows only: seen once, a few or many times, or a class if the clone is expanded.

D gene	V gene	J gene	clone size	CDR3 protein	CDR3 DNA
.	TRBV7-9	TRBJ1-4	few	CASSRAGINEKLFF	TGTGCCAGCAGCCGTGCAGGGATTAATGAAAAACTGTTTTTT
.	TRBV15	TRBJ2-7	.	CATSRDGNSYEQYF	TGTGCCACCAGCAGAGATGGCAACTCCTACGAGCAGTACTTC
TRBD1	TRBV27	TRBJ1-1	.	CASKWAGQSNTEAFF	TGTGCCAGCAAATGGGCGGGACAGTCGAACACTGAAGCTTTCTTT
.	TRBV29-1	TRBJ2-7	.	CSARGQFYEQYF	TGCAGCGCGCGGGGACAGTTCTACGAGCAGTACTTC
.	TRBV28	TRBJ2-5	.	CASSYEYVEQYF	TGTGCCAGCAGTTACGAGTATGTTGAGCAGTACTTC
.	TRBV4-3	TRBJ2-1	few	CASSQDRNEQFF	TGCGCCAGCAGCCAAGATCGGAATGAGCAGTTCTTC
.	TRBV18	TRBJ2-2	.	CASSPQGMVTGELFF	TGTGCCAGCTCACCTCAGGGGATGGTCACCGGGGAGCTGTTTTTT
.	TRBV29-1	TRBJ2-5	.	CSVSGTSQSETQYF	TGCAGCGTTTCCGGGACATCCCAGTCAGAGACCCAGTACTTC
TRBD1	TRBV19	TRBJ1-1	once	CASTAGQRNTEAFF	TGTGCCAGTACCGCGGGACAGAGGAACACTGAAGCTTTCTTT
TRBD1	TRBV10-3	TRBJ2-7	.	CAISPDRVGEQYF	TGTGCCATCAGTCCTGACAGGGTCGGGGAGCAGTACTTC
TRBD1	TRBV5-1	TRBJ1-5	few	CASSLGTGAGQPQHF	TGCGCCAGCAGCCTAGGGACAGGGGCTGGGCAGCCCCAGCATTTT
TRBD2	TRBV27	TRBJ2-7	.	CASSSLAGGAYEQYF	TGTGCCAGCAGTTCTTTGGCGGGAGGGGCGTACGAGCAGTACTTC
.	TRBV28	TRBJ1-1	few	CASSFLGAPQSNTEAFF	TGTGCCAGCAGTTTCCTCGGAGCCCCTCAATCGAACACTGAAGCTTTCTTT
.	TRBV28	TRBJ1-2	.	CASTEPRSNGYTF	TGTGCCAGCACCGAACCCCGCTCTAATGGCTACACCTTC
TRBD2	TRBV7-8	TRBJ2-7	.	CASSFWTSFIEQYF	TGTGCCAGCAGCTTCTGGACTAGTTTTATCGAGCAGTACTTC
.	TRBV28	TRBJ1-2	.	CASSFNSNYGYTF	TGTGCCAGCAGTTTCAACTCTAACTATGGCTACACCTTC
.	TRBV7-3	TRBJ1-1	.	CASNLGGGIGTEAFF	TGTGCCAGCAATCTAGGTGGCGGGATCGGAACTGAAGCTTTCTTT
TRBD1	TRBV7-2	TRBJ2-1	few	CASSSTGTGGDEQFF	TGTGCCAGCAGCTCCACCGGGACAGGGGGCGATGAGCAGTTCTTC
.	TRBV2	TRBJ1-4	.	CASSDRARRNEKLFF	TGTGCCAGCAGTGACAGGGCCCGACGTAATGAAAAACTGTTTTTT
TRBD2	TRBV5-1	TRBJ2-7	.	CASSLVAGGTYEQYF	TGCGCCAGCAGCTTGGTAGCGGGAGGAACCTACGAGCAGTACTTC
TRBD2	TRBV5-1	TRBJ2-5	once	CASSILAGSQETQYF	TGCGCCAGCAGCATACTAGCGGGGTCACAAGAGACCCAGTACTTC
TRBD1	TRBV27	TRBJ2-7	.	CASSLPPGQGGSEQYF	TGTGCCAGCAGTTTACCACCGGGACAGGGTGGGAGCGAGCAGTACTTC
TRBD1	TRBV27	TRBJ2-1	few	CASSKIGTGSNNEQFF	TGTGCCAGCAGCAAGATAGGGACAGGCTCTAACAATGAGCAGTTCTTC
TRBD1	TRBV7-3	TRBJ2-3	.	CASSLTYIPGTGSGEGTDTQYF	TGTGCCAGCAGCTTAACGTATATTCCTGGGACAGGGTCGGGTGAGGGCACAGATACGCAGTATTTT
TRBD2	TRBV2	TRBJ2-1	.	CASSPDLAGGLDEQFF	TGTGCCAGCAGTCCCGACTTGGCGGGAGGGCTCGATGAGCAGTTCTTC
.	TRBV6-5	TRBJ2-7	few	CASSYGAYSYEQYF	TGTGCCAGCAGTTACGGTGCGTACTCCTACGAGCAGTACTTC
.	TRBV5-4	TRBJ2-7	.	CASSLASRAAGEQYF	TGTGCCAGCAGCTTGGCCAGCCGGGCCGCGGGCGAGCAGTACTTC
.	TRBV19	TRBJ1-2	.	CASSMGGYGYTF	TGTGCCAGTAGTATGGGGGGCTATGGCTACACCTTC
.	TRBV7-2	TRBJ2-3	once	CASSDPGDTQYF	TGTGCCAGCAGCGACCCGGGGGATACGCAGTATTTT
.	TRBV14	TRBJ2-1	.	CASSQGVVSGYNEQFF	TGTGCCAGCAGCCAAGGTGTGGTTAGCGGATACAATGAGCAGTTCTTC
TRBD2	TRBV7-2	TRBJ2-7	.	CASRVLAGNYEQYF	TGTGCCAGCAGGGTACTAGCGGGAAACTACGAGCAGTACTTC
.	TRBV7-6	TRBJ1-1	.	CASSPVRGDETEAFF	TGTGCCAGCAGCCCCGTTAGGGGTGACGAGACTGAAGCTTTCTTT
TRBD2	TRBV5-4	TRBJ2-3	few	CASRSLAGFTDTQYF	TGTGCCAGCAGATCGTTAGCGGGATTCACAGATACGCAGTATTTT
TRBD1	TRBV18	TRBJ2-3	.	CASSPVVLAGGTDTQYF	TGTGCCAGCTCACCAGTAGTTCTGGCAGGGGGAACAGATACGCAGTATTTT
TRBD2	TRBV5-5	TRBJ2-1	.	CASSLTSVEQFF	TGTGCCAGCAGCTTAACTAGCGTGGAGCAGTTCTTC
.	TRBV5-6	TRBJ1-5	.	CASSSVAEPQHF	TGTGCCAGCAGCTCGGTCGCGGAGCCCCAGCATTTT
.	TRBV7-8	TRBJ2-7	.	CASSQTGYGYEQYF	TGTGCCAGCAGCCAAACAGGGTACGGCTACGAGCAGTACTTC
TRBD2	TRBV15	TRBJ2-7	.	CATSRDGTSGYEQYF	TGTGCCACCAGCAGAGACGGGACTAGCGGCTACGAGCAGTACTTC
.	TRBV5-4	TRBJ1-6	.	CASSYGGRSVNSPLHF	TGTGCCAGCAGCTACGGAGGACGTTCTGTGAATTCACCCCTCCACTTT
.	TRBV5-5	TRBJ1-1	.	CASSPGTLVNTEAFF	TGTGCCAGCAGTCCCGGGACTTTAGTGAACACTGAAGCTTTCTTT
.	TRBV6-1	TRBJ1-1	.	CASSRSGFYTEAFF	TGTGCCAGCTCACGTTCAGGGTTCTACACTGAAGCTTTCTTT
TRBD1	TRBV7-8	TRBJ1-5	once	CASSLGDRGASSNQPQHF	TGTGCCAGCAGCTTAGGGGACAGGGGGGCATCAAGCAATCAGCCCCAGCATTTT
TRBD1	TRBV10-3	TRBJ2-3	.	CAISERSGGFADTQYF	TGTGCCATCAGTGAGAGGTCAGGGGGTTTCGCAGATACGCAGTATTTT
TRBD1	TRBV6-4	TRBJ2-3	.	CASSEGGTGIADTQYF	TGTGCCAGCAGTGAGGGTGGGACAGGGATCGCAGATACGCAGTATTTT
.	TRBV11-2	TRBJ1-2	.	CASSLTQGTVYGYTF	TGTGCCAGCAGCTTGACCCAGGGTACAGTCTATGGCTACACCTTC
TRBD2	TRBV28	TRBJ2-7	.	CASSLRGPSGYEQYF	TGTGCCAGCAGTTTAAGAGGGCCTAGCGGCTACGAGCAGTACTTC
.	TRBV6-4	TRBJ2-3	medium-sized	CASSPADGGGTDTQYF	TGTGCCAGCAGTCCGGCCGATGGCGGAGGCACAGATACGCAGTATTTT
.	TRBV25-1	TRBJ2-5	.	CASSETRGETQYF	TGTGCCAGCAGTGAAACTAGGGGGGAGACCCAGTACTTC
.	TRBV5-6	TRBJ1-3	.	CASSLDRRSSGNTIYF	TGTGCCAGCAGCCTCGACAGAAGATCGTCTGGAAACACCATATATTTT
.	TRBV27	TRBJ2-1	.	CASRGSGGNEQFF	TGTGCCAGCAGGGGGTCCGGAGGGAATGAGCAGTTCTTC
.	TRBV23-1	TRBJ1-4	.	CASSQSGRENEKLFF	TGCGCCAGCAGTCAATCGGGCAGGGAAAATGAAAAACTGTTTTTT
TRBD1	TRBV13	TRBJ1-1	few	CASSNRQGAHTEAFF	TGTGCCAGCAGCAACCGACAGGGGGCTCACACTGAAGCTTTCTTT
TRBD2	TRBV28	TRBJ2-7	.	CASSFFGRTSGSYEQYF	TGTGCCAGCAGCTTTTTCGGCAGGACTAGCGGGTCCTACGAGCAGTACTTC
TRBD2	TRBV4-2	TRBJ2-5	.	CASSPIAGVETQYF	TGTGCCAGCAGCCCCATAGCGGGAGTTGAGACCCAGTACTTC
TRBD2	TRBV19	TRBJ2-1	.	CASGGTSGVNEQFF	TGTGCCAGTGGAGGGACTAGCGGCGTCAATGAGCAGTTCTTC
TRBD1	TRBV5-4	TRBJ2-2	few	CASSSGQGNTGELFF	TGTGCCAGCAGCTCTGGACAGGGAAACACCGGGGAGCTGTTTTTT
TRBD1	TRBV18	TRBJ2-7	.	CASSPPDRSASYEQYF	TGTGCCAGCTCACCACCGGACAGGAGTGCCTCCTACGAGCAGTACTTC
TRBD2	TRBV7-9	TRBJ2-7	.	CASSFAGGDEQYF	TGTGCCAGCAGCTTTGCGGGAGGCGACGAGCAGTACTTC
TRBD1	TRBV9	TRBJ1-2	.	CASSVFSGTGAYGYTF	TGTGCCAGCAGCGTTTTTTCCGGGACAGGGGCCTATGGCTACACCTTC
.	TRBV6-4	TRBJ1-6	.	CASSSTGTNSPLHF	TGTGCCAGCAGTTCCACGGGAACTAATTCACCCCTCCACTTT